This passage covers 10 T cell receptor beta chains from one sample sequenced in a study of radiation and T cells in renal cell carcinoma. Measured with immunoSEQ multiplex PCR; TCRdb has only the in-frame clones, and not every one. Here the sample spans roughly 150,000 clones, about 87% being singletons. Specified time point: blood 2 weeks post-SBRT. Treatment specified: 15 Gy SBRT to primary tumor, nephrectomy 4 weeks later. This material consisted of blood, taken from a patient whose treatment included radiotherapy and nephrectomy. The receptors here all came from a woman between 45 and 60 years old with renal cell carcinoma.

This rearrangement joins TRBV5-6 to TRBJ2-2; D gene uncertain. Germline V gives CDR1 SGHDT, CDR2 YYEEEE. Trimming stripped 2 bases from V and 2 bases from J, with 7 bases between. The CDR3 runs to 14 residues. The CDR3 DNA reads as TGTGCCAGCAGCTTCGTCACTAACACCGGGGAGCTGTTTTTT. The encoded protein is CASSFVTNTGELFF.

This clone was detected only once. The genes are TRBV6-1 and TRBJ2-7; no firm D call. The V gene's germline CDR1 is MNHNS and CDR2 SASEGT. The V end lost 10 bases, the J end lost 7 bases, and 20 bases lay between the germline ends. This CDR3 spans 13 amino acids. The CDR3 protein is CATIRLPSDEQYF. The CDR3 nucleotides are TGTGCCACCATACGACTTCCCTCAGATGAGCAGTACTTC.

The genes are TRBV6-1 and TRBJ1-2; D is perhaps TRBD1 (5 bases). Germline V gene lookup returns CDR1 MNHNS and CDR2 SASEGT. CDR3 size: 14 residues. V lost 1 base and J lost 8, with 14 bases in between. The CDR3 sequence is CASSEVWRGEGYTF. CDR3 bases: TGTGCCAGCAGTGAAGTGTGGAGGGGTGAGGGCTACACCTTC.

The V gene is TRBV18, the J gene TRBJ2-3; 8 positions agree with TRBD2. Trimming removed 3 bases from V and 2 bases from J; junction bases left unmatched: 7. Germline V gives CDR1 KGHSH, CDR2 LQKENI. The CDR3 is 16 residues long. DNA of the CDR3: TGTGCCAGCTCACCCCGGCTAGCGGGTACCACAGATACGCAGTATTTT. This codes for CASSPRLAGTTDTQYF.

The chain uses TRBV6-6 and TRBJ2-5; D perhaps matches TRBD2 (6 bases). Germline V gene lookup returns CDR1 MNHNY and CDR2 SVGAGI (reference sequence). V was trimmed by 2 bases and J by 5 bases, leaving 6 bases between them. The CDR3 loop spans 12 amino acids. The chain's CDR3 is CASSYGGETQYF. DNA for the CDR3: TGTGCCAGCAGTTACGGGGGGGAGACCCAGTACTTC.

V and J are TRBV14 and TRBJ2-7; possibly TRBD1 for D (5 bases). Germline V CDR1 and CDR2: SGHDN, FVKESK. Between the trimmed V and J ends, which lost 4 bases and 1 base, there was a span of 17 bases. The CDR3 sequence is 16 residues long. The CDR3 region has the DNA TGTGCCAGCAGCCCCAAGGGTACAGGAATTTCCTACGAGCAGTACTTC. Its translation is CASSPKGTGISYEQYF.

The chain couples TRBV10-1 to TRBJ2-2; D possibly corresponds to TRBD1 (6 bases). Deletions cut 4 bases from V and 0 bases from J, with 9 bases between. This CDR3 is 15 amino acids long. Per the germline V gene, CDR1 is WNHNN and CDR2 is SYGVQD (reference sequence). CDR3 nucleotide sequence: TGCGCCAGCAGTGCCAGGGGCTCGAACACCGGGGAGCTGTTTTTT. This translates into CASSARGSNTGELFF.

The rearrangement uses TRBV6-5 and TRBJ1-3; a weak D match, TRBD1 (6 bases). V dropped 9 bases and J dropped 5 bases, with 14 bases sitting between them. The CDR3 is 13 residues long. Germline V gene sequence: CDR1 MNHEY, CDR2 SVGAGI. Here the CDR3 DNA reads TGTGCCAGTGGGGGACAAGCAAGAAACACCATATATTTT. Its translation: CASGGQARNTIYF.

The chain recombines TRBV9 with TRBJ2-3; tentatively, D is TRBD1 or TRBD2 (5 bases each). The V gene's germline CDR1 is SGDLS and CDR2 YYNGEE. The CDR3 is 14 residues long. V lost 4 bases and J 1 base, leaving 10 bases between the germline ends. CDR3 in DNA: TGTGCCAGCAGCACCTGGGACCGCACAGATACGCAGTATTTT. It specifies CASSTWDRTDTQYF.

The gene calls are TRBV7-9 and TRBJ1-4, with TRBD1 as a possible D gene (6 bases). CDR1 and CDR2 from the germline V gene are SEHNR and FQNEAQ (reference sequence). Trimming removed 6 bases from V and 5 bases from J, with 16 bases in between. CDR3 length: 15 residues. For the CDR3, the DNA is TGTGCCAGCAGTAAAATGGGACAATCCAATGAAAAACTGTTTTTT. This translates into CASSKMGQSNEKLFF.